The rows below give T cell receptor beta chains drawn from one sample of a study of T cell responses to AZD1222 COVID-19 vaccine. The table came from immunoSEQ multiplex PCR; TCRdb's copy has only in-frame clones and leaves some out. In the table there are fewer than 200,000 clones, just over 90% of which are singletons. This sample comprised peripheral blood, obtained 28 days after the second dose of the MenACWY control vaccine. Receptor source: an adult who received the MenACWY meningococcal vaccine as a control. CDR3s leave out the opening cysteine and the closing phenylalanine or tryptophan. The order of the fields is clone size, J gene, V gene, CDR3 protein. Rows give clone size only sometimes, using once, few, many, or a class for an expanded clone.

clone size: -; J gene: TRBJ1-5; V gene: TRBV30; CDR3 protein: AWSPGAAGQPQH
clone size: -; J gene: TRBJ1-2; V gene: TRBV4-2; CDR3 protein: ASSQESGGHGYT
clone size: few; J gene: TRBJ2-2; V gene: TRBV6-4; CDR3 protein: ASQPVAGVGTGELF
clone size: -; J gene: TRBJ2-2; V gene: TRBV28; CDR3 protein: AGGTPGELF
clone size: -; J gene: TRBJ1-3; V gene: TRBV19; CDR3 protein: ASSIRSGGASGNTIY
clone size: -; J gene: TRBJ2-3; V gene: TRBV9; CDR3 protein: ASSVDSGGDTQY
clone size: -; J gene: TRBJ1-1; V gene: TRBV7-8; CDR3 protein: ASSVVMTANTEAF
clone size: -; J gene: TRBJ1-2; V gene: TRBV29-1; CDR3 protein: SGYMDGYT
clone size: -; J gene: TRBJ2-2; V gene: TRBV29-1; CDR3 protein: SVSPGLLTGELF
clone size: -; J gene: TRBJ2-1; V gene: TRBV5-5; CDR3 protein: ASSQLPGDVSYNEQF
clone size: -; J gene: TRBJ1-6; V gene: TRBV28; CDR3 protein: ASNIRGDSPLH
clone size: -; J gene: TRBJ1-1; V gene: TRBV18; CDR3 protein: ASSQSGTAEAEAF
clone size: -; J gene: TRBJ1-2; V gene: TRBV7-2; CDR3 protein: ASSPPANYGYT
clone size: -; J gene: TRBJ2-7; V gene: TRBV28; CDR3 protein: ASRTGLGGNEQY
clone size: -; J gene: TRBJ1-1; V gene: TRBV5-1; CDR3 protein: ASSKRALQGATTEAF
clone size: -; J gene: TRBJ2-5; V gene: TRBV21-1; CDR3 protein: ASSKVGGRVEETQY
clone size: -; J gene: TRBJ2-5; V gene: TRBV19; CDR3 protein: ASSRGQSGETQY
clone size: -; J gene: TRBJ2-3; V gene: TRBV25-1; CDR3 protein: ASSRTSGGGDTQY
clone size: -; J gene: TRBJ2-5; V gene: TRBV5-1; CDR3 protein: ASSLALSGTQETQY
clone size: once; J gene: TRBJ2-2; V gene: TRBV30; CDR3 protein: AWSSRGVGELF
clone size: -; J gene: TRBJ2-7; V gene: TRBV7-9; CDR3 protein: ASSRPTSGMNREQY
clone size: -; J gene: TRBJ1-2; V gene: TRBV27; CDR3 protein: ASSLEEQGIYGYT
clone size: -; J gene: TRBJ2-7; V gene: TRBV10-2; CDR3 protein: ASSESAGGPDEQY
clone size: -; J gene: TRBJ2-2; V gene: TRBV6-1; CDR3 protein: ASPGGRAGTGELF
clone size: -; J gene: TRBJ1-2; V gene: TRBV14; CDR3 protein: ASSPNSRNYGYT
clone size: once; J gene: TRBJ1-6; V gene: TRBV12-3/TRBV12-4; CDR3 protein: ASSGGTVGTLH